These T cell receptor beta chains were read from a single sample in a study of T cell clonotyping in hematopoietic cell transplantation. Sequencing was performed with immunoSEQ multiplex PCR; in TCRdb, only in-frame clones are kept and a portion is missing. The sample has approximately 20,000 clones; roughly 84% are singletons. Sample: peripheral blood mononuclear cells. Receptors originate from a man in his sixties in good health. Some clones in this sample may be carry-over from other donors' samples. The CDR3 runs from the conserved cysteine through the conserved F or W. A D gene is named only where the DNA matches it firmly. Where a row states a size, it is once, few, many or the class of an expanded clone; other rows omit it.

TRBV30	TRBJ1-5	NA	NA	TGTGCCTGGAGTGCAACCTCCGGGACATTTGGCAATCAGCCCCAGCATTTT	CAWSATSGTFGNQPQHF
TRBV4-3	TRBJ1-1	NA	TRBD1	TGCGCCAGCAGTCGGACAGGACTTTCTGAAGCTTTCTTT	CASSRTGLSEAFF
TRBV2	TRBJ2-7	NA	TRBD2	TGTGCCAGCAGTGTGGTGCTCGGGGGGGACTACTACGAGCAGTACTTC	CASSVVLGGDYYEQYF
TRBV6-1	TRBJ2-2	NA	NA	TGTGCCAGCACCAGACAGGCGACCGGGGAGCTGTTTTTT	CASTRQATGELFF
TRBV5-1	TRBJ1-6	NA	NA	TGCGCCAGCAGCTTGGCCTCCGATTCACCCCTCCACTTT	CASSLASDSPLHF
TRBV6-4	TRBJ1-6	NA	NA	TGTGCCAGCAGTGACGGCTCAAATTCACCCCTCCACTTT	CASSDGSNSPLHF
TRBV29-1	TRBJ1-2	NA	NA	TGCAGCGTTGGCCCAGGGATTGGCTACACCTTC	CSVGPGIGYTF
TRBV6-6	TRBJ1-6	NA	NA	TGTGCCAGCAGTCCGATAGGCAGCTTGATGAACCTCCACTTT	CASSPIGSLMNLHF
TRBV2	TRBJ2-6	few	NA	TGTGCCAGCAGTGGGCTTGGTTCCGGGGCCAACGTCCTGACTTTC	CASSGLGSGANVLTF
TRBV5-4	TRBJ1-1	once	NA	TGTGCCAGCAGCTTGGAGGGGAACACTGAAGCTTTCTTT	CASSLEGNTEAFF
TRBV7-8	TRBJ2-5	NA	NA	TGTGCCAGCAGCTTTAGTAGCGGTAGAGAGACCCAGTACTTC	CASSFSSGRETQYF
TRBV5-8	TRBJ1-1	NA	NA	TGTGCCAGCAGCTTGCTTACTTCCCGGTTGGCTTTCTTT	CASSLLTSRLAFF
TRBV9	TRBJ1-1	NA	NA	TGTGCCAGCAGCTTCCGTAGTAACACTGAAGCTTTCTTT	CASSFRSNTEAFF
TRBV7-9	TRBJ1-4	once	TRBD1	TGTGCCAGCAGCACCGGACAGGGGGCTGGGACTAATGAAAAACTGTTTTTT	CASSTGQGAGTNEKLFF
TRBV27	TRBJ1-2	NA	NA	TGTGCCAGCAGTTGGGGGAATGGTGGCTACACCTTC	CASSWGNGGYTF
TRBV19	TRBJ1-5	NA	NA	TGTGCCAGTAGTATCGGCGTTCAGCCCCAGCATTTT	CASSIGVQPQHF
TRBV6-4	TRBJ1-1	NA	NA	TGTGCCAGCAGTGCGTCCAGGGGAGCGGGTGAAGCTTTCTTT	CASSASRGAGEAFF
TRBV27	TRBJ2-1	NA	TRBD1	TGTGCCAGCAGTACGACAGGGGTGAATGAGCAGTTCTTC	CASSTTGVNEQFF
TRBV4-1	TRBJ1-2	few	NA	TGCGCCAGCAGCCAAGGAACAGGGACTAGTGGCTACACCTTC	CASSQGTGTSGYTF
TRBV28	TRBJ1-2	NA	NA	TGTGCCAGCAGTTTGATCAACTTCTATGGCTACACCTTC	CASSLINFYGYTF
TRBV11-3	TRBJ2-2	NA	NA	TGTGCCAGCAGCCTAAGGGGGGGGAACACCGGGGAGCTGTTTTTT	CASSLRGGNTGELFF
TRBV11-3	TRBJ2-7	NA	NA	TGTGCCAGCGGCGGACGGTTCTCCTACGAGCAGTACTTC	CASGGRFSYEQYF
TRBV27	TRBJ1-1	NA	NA	TGTGCCAGCACCGAAGACCCGACTGAAGCTTTCTTT	CASTEDPTEAFF
TRBV9	TRBJ2-7	NA	NA	TGTGCCAGCGCAAATCTATACGAGCAGTACTTC	CASANLYEQYF
TRBV5-1	TRBJ1-6	NA	NA	TGCGCCAGCGGTGTGGACCATAATTCACCCCTCCACTTT	CASGVDHNSPLHF
TRBV9	TRBJ1-4	few	NA	TGTGCCAGCAGCCCCTCGTCTTGGGATGAAAAACTGTTTTTT	CASSPSSWDEKLFF
TRBV30	TRBJ2-3	NA	TRBD2	TGTGCCTGGGCCATTGGACTAGGAGATACGCAGTATTTT	CAWAIGLGDTQYF